The clone carrying this T cell receptor (beta chain) has only a few counts. Its specificity is not known. These data belong to a study of T cells after yellow fever vaccination. Study-wide context: Preparation of the low-cell-number fractions used SMART-Seq v4 Ultra Low Input.

TCRdb re-called the 5' RACE reads with MiXCR, one entry per CDR3 protein. The top ten hold 30% to 40% of the sample, which has approximately 120,000 distinct CDR3 sequences, 8% to 10% seen once. General observations from the study: Post-booster repertoires contained most primary-vaccination clones again (around 97% CD4, roughly 90% CD8).

The V end lost 3 bases, the J end lost 0 bases, and 8 bases lay between the germline ends. Germline V gene sequence: CDR1 PRHDT, CDR2 FYEKMQ (reference sequence). The CDR3 runs to 14 residues. The chain employs TRBV13 and TRBJ1-1, with D hard to call. This clonotype originated in a man between 18 and 35 years old who received the YFV17D yellow fever vaccine. The material sequenced was CD8+ T cells sorted from PBMCs, taken on the day of the yellow fever booster vaccination. Here the CDR3 reads CASSFGPLNTEAFF. In DNA, the CDR3 is TGTGCCAGCAGCTTTGGGCCGTTGAACACTGAAGCTTTCTTT. The full variable domain, rest sourced from reference TRBV13 and TRBJ1-1, is AAGVIQSPRHLIKEKRETATLKCYPIPRHDTVYWYQQGPGQDPQFLISFYEKMQSDKGSIPDRFSAQQFSDYHSELNMSSLELGDSALYFCASSFGPLNTEAFFGQGTRLTVV.